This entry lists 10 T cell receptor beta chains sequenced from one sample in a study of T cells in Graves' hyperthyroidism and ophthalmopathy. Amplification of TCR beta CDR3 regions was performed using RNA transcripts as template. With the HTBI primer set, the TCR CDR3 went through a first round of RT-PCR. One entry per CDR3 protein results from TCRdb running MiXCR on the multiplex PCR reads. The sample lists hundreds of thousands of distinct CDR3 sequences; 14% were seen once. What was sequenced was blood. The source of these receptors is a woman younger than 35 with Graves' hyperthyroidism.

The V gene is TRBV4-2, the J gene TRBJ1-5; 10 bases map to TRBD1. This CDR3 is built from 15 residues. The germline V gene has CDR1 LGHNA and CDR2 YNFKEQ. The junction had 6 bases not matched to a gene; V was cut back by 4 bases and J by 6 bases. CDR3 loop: CASSPETGGSQPQHF. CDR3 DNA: TGTGCCAGCAGCCCCGAGACAGGGGGCAGTCAGCCCCAGCATTTT.

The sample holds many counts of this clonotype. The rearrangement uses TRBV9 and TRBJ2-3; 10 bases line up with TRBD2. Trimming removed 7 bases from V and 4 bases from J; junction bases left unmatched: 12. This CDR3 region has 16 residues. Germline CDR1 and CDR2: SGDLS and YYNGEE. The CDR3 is CASARLVSGRSDTQYF. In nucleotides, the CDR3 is TGTGCCAGCGCCCGGCTGGTTAGCGGGAGGTCAGATACGCAGTATTTT.

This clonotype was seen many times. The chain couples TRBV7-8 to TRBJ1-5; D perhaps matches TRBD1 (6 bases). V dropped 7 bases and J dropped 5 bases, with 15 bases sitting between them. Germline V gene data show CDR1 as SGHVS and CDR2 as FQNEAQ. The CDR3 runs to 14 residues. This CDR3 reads CASTRGRDHQPQHF. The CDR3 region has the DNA TGTGCCAGCACTAGGGGGAGGGATCATCAGCCCCAGCATTTT.

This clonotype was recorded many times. CDR3 sequence reads: CASSLARQKEQYF. The CDR3, as DNA: TGTGCCAGCAGCTTAGCGAGACAGAAGGAGCAGTACTTC. The V and J genes are TRBV7-9 and TRBJ2-7; D might be TRBD1 (5 bases). Deletions cut 0 bases from V and 7 bases from J, with 10 bases between. The germline gives CDR1 SEHNR, CDR2 FQNEAQ (reference sequence). The CDR3 has 13 amino acids.

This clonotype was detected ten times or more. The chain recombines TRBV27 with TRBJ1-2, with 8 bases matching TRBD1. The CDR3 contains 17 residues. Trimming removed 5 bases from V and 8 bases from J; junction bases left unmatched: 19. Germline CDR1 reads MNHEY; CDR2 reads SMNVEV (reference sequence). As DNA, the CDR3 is TGTGCCAGCAGTCCTACCACCGAGCCGACAGGGGATGAAGGCTACACCTTC. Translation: CASSPTTEPTGDEGYTF.

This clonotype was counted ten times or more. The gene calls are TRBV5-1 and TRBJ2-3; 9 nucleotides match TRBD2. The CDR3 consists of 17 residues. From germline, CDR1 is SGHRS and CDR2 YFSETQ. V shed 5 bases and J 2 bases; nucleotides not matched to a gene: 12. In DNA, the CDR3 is TGCGCCAGCAGTTTTGGGTTGTTAGCGGGAGTCACAGATACGCAGTATTTT. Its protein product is CASSFGLLAGVTDTQYF.

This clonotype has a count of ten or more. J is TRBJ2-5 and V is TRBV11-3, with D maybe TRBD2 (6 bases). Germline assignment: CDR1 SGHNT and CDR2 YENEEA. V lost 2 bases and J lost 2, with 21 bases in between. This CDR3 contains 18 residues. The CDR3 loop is CASSLSPFGSAGQETQYF. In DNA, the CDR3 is TGTGCCAGCAGCTTATCCCCCTTCGGGAGTGCGGGACAAGAGACCCAGTACTTC.

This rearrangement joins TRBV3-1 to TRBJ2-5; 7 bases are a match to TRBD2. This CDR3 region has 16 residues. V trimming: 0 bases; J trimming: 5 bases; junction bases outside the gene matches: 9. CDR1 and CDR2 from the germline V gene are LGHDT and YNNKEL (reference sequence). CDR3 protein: CASSQDRGGPWETQYF. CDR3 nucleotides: TGTGCCAGCAGCCAAGATCGGGGAGGGCCTTGGGAGACCCAGTACTTC.

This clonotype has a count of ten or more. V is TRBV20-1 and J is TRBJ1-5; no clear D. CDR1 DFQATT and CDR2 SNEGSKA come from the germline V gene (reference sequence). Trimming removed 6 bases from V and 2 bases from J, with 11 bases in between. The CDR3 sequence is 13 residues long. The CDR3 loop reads CSASRSGNQPQHF. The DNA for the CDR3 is TGCAGTGCCTCAAGGTCGGGCAATCAGCCCCAGCATTTT.

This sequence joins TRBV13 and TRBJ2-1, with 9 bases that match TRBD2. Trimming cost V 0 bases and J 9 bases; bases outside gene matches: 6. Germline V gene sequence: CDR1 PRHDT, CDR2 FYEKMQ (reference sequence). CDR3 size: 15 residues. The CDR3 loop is CASSLGGTSLAEQFF. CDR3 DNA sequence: TGTGCCAGCAGCTTAGGAGGGACTAGCCTTGCTGAGCAGTTCTTC.